Shown below are 21 T cell receptor beta chains from a single sample sequenced in a study of T cells after yellow fever vaccination. TCRdb re-derived calls from the 5' RACE reads in MiXCR, one entry per CDR3 protein. This table has a few hundred thousand distinct CDR3 sequences, 3.6% appearing once. Sequenced material: PBMCs, taken 15 days after the yellow fever booster vaccination. The receptor source for this set is a man aged 18 to 29 who received the YFV17D yellow fever vaccine.

In its sample, this clonotype was seen many times. J is TRBJ1-6 and V is TRBV6-5, with TRBD1 as a possible D gene (5 bases). CDR1 MNHEY and CDR2 SVGAGI come from the germline V gene. V was trimmed by 0 bases and J by 8 bases, leaving 11 bases between them. CDR3 size: 15 residues. The CDR3 protein is CASSYSGPGDSPLHF. In nucleotides, the CDR3 is TGTGCCAGCAGTTACTCGGGACCGGGCGATTCACCCCTCCACTTT.

This clonotype has a count of ten or more. The rearrangement uses TRBV7-2 and TRBJ1-2; D is perhaps TRBD1 (6 bases). Trimming removed 4 bases from V and 3 bases from J, with 12 bases in between. Looked up from germline, CDR1 is SGHTA and CDR2 is FQGNSA. The CDR3 is 14 amino acids. This CDR3 is CASSSGTTDYGYTF. In DNA, the CDR3 is TGTGCCAGCAGCTCCGGGACAACCGACTATGGCTACACCTTC.

The rearrangement uses TRBV11-3 and TRBJ2-1; TRBD2 might be the D (6 bases). Germline CDR1 and CDR2: SGHNT and YENEEA. CDR3 length equals 15 residues. V lost 3 bases and J lost 4, with 13 bases in between. This chain's CDR3 is CASSLEGRGYNEQFF. In nucleotides, the CDR3 is TGTGCCAGCAGCTTGGAGGGCCGAGGTTACAATGAGCAGTTCTTC.

This clonotype was counted ten times or more. The genes are TRBV30 and TRBJ2-2; D might be TRBD2 (5 bases). Trimming stripped 4 bases from V and 0 bases from J, with 6 bases between. This CDR3 is built from 13 residues. CDR1 and CDR2 (germline): GTSNPN, SVGIG (reference sequence). CDR3 sequence reads: CAWTGTNTGELFF. DNA of the CDR3: TGTGCCTGGACGGGGACGAACACCGGGGAGCTGTTTTTT. Drawing the rest from reference TRBV30 and TRBJ2-2, the complete variable domain is SQTIHQWPATLVQPVGSPLSLECTVEGTSNPNLYWYRQAAGRGLQLLFYSVGIGQISSEVPQNLSASRPQDRQFILSSKKLLLSDSGFYLCAWTGTNTGELFFGEGSRLTVL.

In this sample, this clonotype turned up many times. The chain is built from TRBV5-1 and TRBJ1-3, with a weak D call TRBD1 (5 bases). Germline values: CDR1 SGHRS, CDR2 YFSETQ. CDR3 length: 18 residues. V was clipped by 0 bases and J by 0 bases, with 16 bases between them. In DNA form, the CDR3 reads TGCGCCAGCAGCTTGGATCCCCAGGGCAAATCCTCTGGAAACACCATATATTTT. Its protein product is CASSLDPQGKSSGNTIYF.

This clonotype showed up many times. The chain employs TRBV7-9 and TRBJ1-1; D perhaps matches TRBD1 (6 bases). Germline CDR1 and CDR2: SEHNR and FQNEAQ (reference sequence). The CDR3 sequence is 14 residues long. Between the trimmed V and J ends, which lost 5 bases and 1 base, there was a span of 11 bases. CDR3 region: CASSIHRANTEAFF. In nucleotides, the CDR3 is TGTGCCAGCAGCATCCACAGGGCGAACACTGAAGCTTTCTTT.

This clonotype was counted ten times or more. J is TRBJ1-1 and V is TRBV24-1; TRBD1 might be the D (6 bases). The V and J ends lost 3 bases and 5 bases respectively, with 6 bases between them. The germline gives CDR1 KGHDR, CDR2 SFDVKD. The CDR3 extends over 12 amino acids. CDR3 DNA: TGTGCCACCAGTGATCAGGGGACTGAAGCTTTCTTT. Amino acids: CATSDQGTEAFF.

This clonotype was detected ten times or more. This chain uses TRBV5-1 with TRBJ1-5; possible D gene TRBD1, 6 bases. Germline lookup yields CDR1 SGHRS and CDR2 YFSETQ. The CDR3 is 14 amino acids. V lost 0 bases and J lost 4, with 8 bases in between. The CDR3 protein is CASSLAGENQPQHF. DNA of the CDR3: TGCGCCAGCAGCTTGGCAGGGGAAAATCAGCCCCAGCATTTT.

The sample holds many counts of this clonotype. The chain joins TRBV7-9 to TRBJ2-1; the D is unclear. The V and J ends lost 1 base and 13 bases respectively, with 14 bases between them. CDR3 length equals 13 residues. Germline assignment: CDR1 SEHNR and CDR2 FQNEAQ (reference sequence). CDR3 bases: TGTGCCAGCAGCTTAGGCGGCCAGGCGGAACAGTTCTTC. It codes for CASSLGGQAEQFF.

This clonotype was seen ten or more times. This chain uses TRBV10-3 with TRBJ2-1, with TRBD2 matching over 9 bases. V trimming: 1 base; J trimming: 5 bases; junction bases outside the gene matches: 12. Germline V gene lookup returns CDR1 ENHRY and CDR2 SYGVKD. The CDR3 extends over 18 amino acids. CDR3 nucleotide sequence: TGTGCCATCAGTGAGTGGCTAGCGGGGCCGGAGAACCACAATGAGCAGTTCTTC. This codes for CAISEWLAGPENHNEQFF.

The chain has TRBV12-3 or TRBV12-4 and TRBJ1-1; D ambiguous. V dropped 3 bases and J dropped 1 base, with 9 bases sitting between them. The CDR3 has 14 amino acids. The CDR3: CASSFPRQNTEAFF. In nucleotides, the CDR3 is TGTGCCAGCAGTTTCCCCCGACAGAACACTGAAGCTTTCTTT.

This clonotype was found many times. The chain uses TRBV5-1 and TRBJ2-7; possible D gene TRBD1, 5 bases. With 4 bases removed from V and 5 bases from J, the gap between germline ends came to 19 bases. The CDR3 is 15 amino acids. CDR1 and CDR2 (germline): SGHRS, YFSETQ. The CDR3 loop reads CASSPLTGAVDEQYV. The CDR3 bases are TGCGCCAGCAGCCCACTTACTGGGGCGGTAGACGAGCAGTACGTC.

This clonotype has ten or more counts. In DNA form, the CDR3 reads TGTGCCAGCAGTTACTCGCACGCCAGGGGCGGGGAGCTGTTTTTT. Translating gives CASSYSHARGGELFF. This chain uses TRBV6-2 or TRBV6-3 with TRBJ2-2; perhaps TRBD1 as D (6 bases). The CDR3 contains 15 residues. Germline-derived CDR1 and CDR2 are MNHEY and SVGEGT. V lost 0 bases and J lost 7, with 12 bases in between.

The sample holds many counts of this clonotype. This chain links TRBV9 with TRBJ2-2; TRBD1 matches 8 bases. The CDR3 is 15 residues long. V shed 3 bases, J shed 5 bases, and the junction held 6 bases outside the gene matches. Germline V gene lookup returns CDR1 SGDLS and CDR2 YYNGEE. The CDR3 DNA reads as TGTGCCAGCAGCGAGCAGGGGGCGCCGACCGGGGAGCTGTTTTTT. Translation gives CASSEQGAPTGELFF.

This clonotype occurred many times. The V and J genes are TRBV4-3 and TRBJ2-3; D may be TRBD1 (6 bases). The CDR3 spans 14 residues. Germline values: CDR1 LGHNA, CDR2 YSLEER. V was cut by 0 bases and J by 3 bases, with 7 bases left in between. The CDR3 region is CASSQDQGTDTQYF. The CDR3 DNA sequence: TGCGCCAGCAGCCAAGACCAGGGGACAGATACGCAGTATTTT.

The table lists this clonotype with many counts. This rearrangement joins TRBV12-3 or TRBV12-4 to TRBJ1-5; 8 nucleotides agree with TRBD1. The trim removed 5 bases at V and 8 bases at J, leaving 8 bases unmatched. CDR3 length: 14 residues. CDR3: CASSALDRAKPQHF. The CDR3 DNA follows: TGTGCCAGCAGTGCCCTGGACAGGGCGAAGCCCCAGCATTTT.

This clonotype has ten or more counts. This chain connects TRBV15 to TRBJ2-3; D unclear. The V and J ends lost 2 bases and 4 bases respectively, with 10 bases between them. CDR1 is LNHNV and CDR2 is YYDKDF in the germline V gene (reference sequence). There are 14 residues in the CDR3. Written as DNA, the CDR3 is TGTGCCACCAGCAGACCCTCCCCGCCAGATACGCAGTATTTT. It encodes CATSRPSPPDTQYF.

J is TRBJ1-1 and V is TRBV20-1; TRBD1 might be the D (6 bases). Germline loops: CDR1 DFQATT, CDR2 SNEGSKA (reference sequence). This CDR3 contains 13 residues. V was trimmed by 8 bases and J by 0 bases, leaving 13 bases between them. The CDR3 region has the DNA TGCAGTCGGGGGGCAAGCGTGAACACTGAAGCTTTCTTT. It specifies CSRGASVNTEAFF.

This clonotype has ten or more counts. The chain uses TRBV6-1 and TRBJ1-4; D is uncertain. This CDR3 region has 15 residues. The germline gives CDR1 MNHNS, CDR2 SASEGT. Trimming removed 7 bases at V and 4 bases at J, with 16 bases between. As DNA, the CDR3 is TGTGCCAGCATAGGCACCGCGAGGATTAATGAAAAACTGTTTTTT. It yields the protein CASIGTARINEKLFF.

This clonotype was detected many times. The chain has TRBV7-9 and TRBJ1-1; D call uncertain. With 0 bases removed from V and 9 bases from J, the gap between germline ends came to 5 bases. Germline V gene sequence: CDR1 SEHNR, CDR2 FQNEAQ (reference sequence). The CDR3 length is 11 residues. For the CDR3, the DNA is TGTGCCAGCAGCTTAGCCCCACAAGCTTTCTTT. Its protein is CASSLAPQAFF.

This clonotype has at least ten counts. V is TRBV20-1 and J is TRBJ2-4, with D tentatively TRBD2 (6 bases). CDR1 is DFQATT, CDR2 SNEGSKA, per germline (reference sequence). CDR3 length equals 20 residues. Trimming stripped 3 bases from V and 0 bases from J, with 27 bases between. In DNA, the CDR3 is TGCAGTGCTAGTTCCGTCTTAAAGACTAGTGATACCTTAGCCAAAAACATTCAGTACTTC. Its translation: CSASSVLKTSDTLAKNIQYF.